The 3 T cell receptor beta chains presented below share a single source sample, sequenced in a study of T cell responses to AZD1222 COVID-19 vaccine. TCRdb's copy holds only in-frame clones and misses some; the assay was immunoSEQ multiplex PCR. Of 150,000 to 200,000 clones listed, about 86% are singletons. The sample here was peripheral blood, taken 28 days after the second AZD1222 dose. Receptor source: an adult who received the AZD1222 COVID-19 vaccine.

The genes are TRBV19 and TRBJ2-1; 8 nucleotides align to TRBD1. CDR3 length: 15 residues. V lost 4 bases, J lost 9 bases, and 11 bases stayed unmatched. The germline V gene encodes CDR1 LNHDA and CDR2 SQIVND (reference sequence). DNA for the CDR3: TGTGCCAGTAGTACCGGGACAGGTGGACGTGGTGAGCAGTTCTTC. Translation: CASSTGTGGRGEQFF.

The chain has TRBV7-3 and TRBJ2-3; 7 nucleotides align to TRBD2. The germline V gene has CDR1 SGHTA and CDR2 FQGTGA. This CDR3 contains 15 residues. V lost 4 bases and J lost 10; bases outside the gene matches: 14. The CDR3 spells CASSSLAGPVEAQYF. The CDR3, as DNA: TGTGCCAGCAGCTCTTTAGCGGGCCCTGTCGAGGCGCAGTATTTT.

This clone has only one observation. The chain is built from TRBV28 and TRBJ1-2; D remains ambiguous. There are 14 residues in the CDR3. V dropped 5 bases and J dropped 7 bases, with 17 bases sitting between them. The germline gives CDR1 MDHEN, CDR2 SYDVKM. CDR3 in amino acids: CASSPFPSKGGYTF. DNA of the CDR3: TGTGCCAGCAGTCCTTTTCCCAGTAAAGGTGGCTACACCTTC.